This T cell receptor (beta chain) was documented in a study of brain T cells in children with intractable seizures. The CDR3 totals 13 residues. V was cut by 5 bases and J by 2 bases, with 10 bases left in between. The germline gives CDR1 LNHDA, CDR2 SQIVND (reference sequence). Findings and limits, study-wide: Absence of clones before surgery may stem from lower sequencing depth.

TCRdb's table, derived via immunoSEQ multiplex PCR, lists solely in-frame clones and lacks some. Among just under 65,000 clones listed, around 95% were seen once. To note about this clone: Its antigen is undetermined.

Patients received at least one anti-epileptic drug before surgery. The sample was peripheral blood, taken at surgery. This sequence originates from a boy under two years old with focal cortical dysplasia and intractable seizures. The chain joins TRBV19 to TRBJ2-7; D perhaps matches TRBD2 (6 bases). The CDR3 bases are TGTGCCAGTAGTCCGTGGGGGGCCTACGAGCAGTACTTC. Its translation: CASSPWGAYEQYF. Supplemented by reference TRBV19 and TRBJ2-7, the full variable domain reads DGGITQSPKYLFRKEGQNVTLSCEQNLNHDAMYWYRQDPGQGLRLIYYSQIVNDFQKGDIAEGYSVSREKKESFPLTVTSAQKNPTAFYLCASSPWGAYEQYFGPGTRLTVT.